The 27 T cell receptor beta chains below all came from one sample that was sequenced in a study of cytomegalovirus exposure and HLA in healthy donors. PCR involved 60 Vbeta and 13 Jbeta primers. Here immunoSEQ multiplex PCR was the method, and the copy in TCRdb shows in-frame clones only, minus some. There are 100,000 or so clones in the sample; around 80% occur only once, and roughly an eighth lies in the top ten. Input material: PBMCs. The source is a male donor in good health and CMV-seropositive.

The chain has TRBV29-1 and TRBJ2-5; D is ambiguous. Trimming removed 4 bases at V and 0 bases at J, with 9 bases between. This CDR3 spans 13 amino acids. Looked up from germline, CDR1 is SQVTM and CDR2 is ANQGSEA. In DNA form, the CDR3 reads TGCAGCGTTGTCGTCTTGTACCAAGAGACCCAGTACTTC. Residues: CSVVVLYQETQYF.

The chain couples TRBV18 to TRBJ1-6; D unclear. V lost 2 bases to trimming and J lost 7 bases, with 9 bases between them. The CDR3 loop spans 14 amino acids. The germline V gene encodes CDR1 KGHSH and CDR2 LQKENI. This chain's CDR3 is CASSPNGANSPLHF. The DNA of the CDR3 is TGTGCCAGCTCACCAAACGGTGCCAATTCACCCCTCCACTTT. The full variable domain, with the rest looked up from reference TRBV18 and TRBJ1-6, is NAGVMQNPRHLVRRRGQEARLRCSPMKGHSHVYWYRQLPEEGLKFMVYLQKENIIDESGMPKERFSAEFPKEGPSILRIQQVVRGDSAAYFCASSPNGANSPLHFGNGTRLTVT.

The chain recombines TRBV30 with TRBJ1-1; 7 bases fit TRBD1. This CDR3 comprises 14 residues. V lost 2 bases, J lost 3 bases, and 6 bases stayed unmatched. The germline CDR1 and CDR2 sequences are GTSNPN and SVGIG (reference sequence). The CDR3 region is CAWSNRGSDTEAFF. Written as DNA, the CDR3 is TGTGCCTGGAGTAACAGGGGATCGGACACTGAAGCTTTCTTT.

This sequence joins TRBV4-3 and TRBJ2-7, with 7 bases aligning to TRBD1. Germline V lookup: CDR1 LGHNA, CDR2 YSLEER. Unmatched junction bases numbered 3, after V lost 4 bases and J lost 3 bases. This CDR3 has 13 residues. The CDR3 DNA sequence: TGCGCCAGCAGCCTTAGACAGGGCTACGAGCAGTACTTC. This sequence encodes CASSLRQGYEQYF.

This rearrangement joins TRBV30 to TRBJ2-5; 11 bases map to TRBD1. In germline, CDR1 is GTSNPN, CDR2 SVGIG (reference sequence). The CDR3 spans 18 residues. V lost 7 bases and J lost 5; bases outside the gene matches: 21. For the CDR3, the DNA is TGTGCCTCGATGCCAACCGGACAGGGGGCGCGGGTAGGGGAGACCCAGTACTTC. Translating it yields CASMPTGQGARVGETQYF.

This chain joins TRBV28 and TRBJ1-1, with TRBD1 as a possible D gene (5 bases). Looked up from germline, CDR1 is MDHEN and CDR2 is SYDVKM. The ends were cut back, 7 bases at V and 5 bases at J, with 23 bases in the middle. The CDR3 runs 16 residues. CDR3 region: CASTPTYDGGGTEAFF. DNA of the CDR3: TGTGCCAGCACCCCAACTTATGACGGGGGTGGGACTGAAGCTTTCTTT.

This clone was seen more than once but under ten times. The gene calls are TRBV9 and TRBJ1-5; D is ambiguous. The CDR3 is 14 residues long. The ends were cut back, 2 bases at V and 5 bases at J, with 11 bases in the middle. Germline V gene data show CDR1 as SGDLS and CDR2 as YYNGEE. The CDR3: CASSVGPRDQPQHF. The CDR3 nucleotides are TGTGCCAGCAGCGTCGGCCCGAGGGATCAGCCCCAGCATTTT.

The chain is built from TRBV7-9 and TRBJ1-1; D remains unclear. Germline V gives CDR1 SEHNR, CDR2 FQNEAQ (reference sequence). The CDR3 is 17 amino acids. Trimming removed 5 bases at V and 0 bases at J, with 19 bases between. CDR3 region: CASSPTKSTTLNTEAFF. The CDR3 DNA follows: TGTGCCAGCAGCCCGACAAAATCGACAACCCTGAACACTGAAGCTTTCTTT. Full variable domain (remainder filled in from reference TRBV7-9 and TRBJ1-1): DTGVSQNPRHKITKRGQNVTFRCDPISEHNRLYWYRQTLGQGPEFLTYFQNEAQLEKSRLLSDRFSAERPKGSFSTLEIQRTEQGDSAMYLCASSPTKSTTLNTEAFFGQGTRLTVV.

The gene calls are TRBV11-3 and TRBJ1-1; TRBD1 is a possible D gene (5 bases). Looked up from germline, CDR1 is SGHNT and CDR2 is YENEEA. Trimming left V 0 bases short and J 1 base short, with 9 bases between. There are 15 residues in the CDR3. CDR3 nucleotides: TGTGCCAGCAGCTTAGATCAGGGAAAGAACACTGAAGCTTTCTTT. The encoded protein is CASSLDQGKNTEAFF.

The rearrangement uses TRBV9 and TRBJ2-7, with TRBD2 matching 8 bases. CDR3 length: 15 residues. Germline V gene lookup returns CDR1 SGDLS and CDR2 YYNGEE. V shed 2 bases and J 0 bases; nucleotides not matched to a gene: 4. The CDR3 sequence: CASSVGRGGSYEQYF. As DNA, the CDR3 is TGTGCCAGCAGCGTCGGGAGGGGGGGCTCCTACGAGCAGTACTTC. Combining the CDR3 with reference TRBV9 and TRBJ2-7 gives the whole variable domain DSGVTQTPKHLITATGQRVTLRCSPRSGDLSVYWYQQSLDQGLQFLIQYYNGEERAKGNILERFSAQQFPDLHSELNLSSLELGDSALYFCASSVGRGGSYEQYFGPGTRLTVT.

This clone came up once. V and J are TRBV30 and TRBJ2-5; 10 bases match TRBD2. CDR1 is GTSNPN and CDR2 is SVGIG in the germline V gene (reference sequence). The CDR3 extends over 14 amino acids. V gave up 2 bases and J gave up 4 bases; unmatched junction bases: 4. The CDR3 nucleotides are TGTGCCTGGAGTACGGGACTAGCGACAGAGACCCAGTACTTC. As protein: CAWSTGLATETQYF.

Regarding this clone: The sample contains more than one DNA sequence encoding this CDR3. The rearrangement uses TRBV6-5 and TRBJ2-7; D might be TRBD1 (5 bases). Germline values: CDR1 MNHEY, CDR2 SVGAGI. Trimming cost V 2 bases and J 2 bases, with 7 bases left between them. The CDR3 is 13 amino acids. DNA of the CDR3: TGTGCCAGCAGTTACGACAGAACCTACGAGCAGTACTTC. The encoded protein is CASSYDRTYEQYF.

This chain links TRBV4-1 with TRBJ2-1; 11 positions agree with TRBD2. The V and J ends lost 4 bases and 7 bases, in that order; junction bases with no gene match: 15. Germline V gene sequence: CDR1 MGHRA, CDR2 YSYEKL. The CDR3 sequence is 18 residues long. The CDR3 is CASSPTTNSGGAWNEQFF. The CDR3 DNA reads as TGCGCCAGCAGCCCCACCACCAATAGCGGGGGGGCCTGGAATGAGCAGTTCTTC.

The chain has TRBV5-1 and TRBJ1-6; D may be TRBD1 (6 bases). The V and J ends lost 2 bases and 8 bases respectively, with 11 bases between them. The CDR3 loop spans 14 amino acids. Germline V CDR1 and CDR2: SGHRS, YFSETQ. The DNA for the CDR3 is TGCGCCAGCAGCTTCACAGGGTCTTATTCACCCCTCCACTTT. Its translation is CASSFTGSYSPLHF. The full variable domain, in which reference TRBV5-1 and TRBJ1-6 provide the parts outside the CDR3, is KAGVTQTPRYLIKTRGQQVTLSCSPISGHRSVSWYQQTPGQGLQFLFEYFSETQRNKGNFPGRFSGRQFSNSRSEMNVSTLELGDSALYLCASSFTGSYSPLHFGNGTRLTVT.

The chain couples TRBV4-2 to TRBJ2-1; 11 positions match TRBD2. This CDR3 is 17 amino acids long. Germline-derived CDR1 and CDR2 are LGHNA and YNFKEQ. V lost 2 bases to trimming and J lost 4 bases; unmatched junction nucleotides: 7. The CDR3 region is CASSQTSSGGSYNEQFF. The DNA for the CDR3 is TGTGCCAGCAGCCAAACCTCTAGCGGGGGGTCTTACAATGAGCAGTTCTTC.

This clone was counted once. J is TRBJ2-2 and V is TRBV6-5; 10 bases align to TRBD1. The ends lost 8 bases at V and 4 bases at J; junction bases unmatched: 4. Germline CDR1 reads MNHEY; CDR2 reads SVGAGI. The CDR3 is 14 residues long. DNA for the CDR3: TGTGCCAGCCGACAGGGGGCTACCACCGGGGAGCTGTTTTTT. Protein sequence: CASRQGATTGELFF.

This chain joins TRBV11-3 and TRBJ2-1; no reliable D call. The V end was cut by 5 bases, the J end by 0 bases, with 14 bases between. Germline CDR1 is SGHNT and CDR2 is YENEEA. The CDR3 is made up of 16 amino acids. This CDR3 reads CASSPTDGSSYNEQFF. Here the CDR3 DNA reads TGTGCCAGCAGCCCTACAGACGGCAGCTCCTACAATGAGCAGTTCTTC.

The V call is TRBV10-1, the J call TRBJ2-1; TRBD1 might be the D (5 bases). Trimming took off 4 bases at V and 4 bases at J, with 5 bases between the two ends. From germline, CDR1 is WNHNN and CDR2 SYGVQD (reference sequence). There are 12 residues in the CDR3. For the CDR3, the DNA is TGCGCCAGCAGTGCAGGGTACAATGAGCAGTTCTTC. Residues: CASSAGYNEQFF.

This clone was observed a few times. V is TRBV6-1 and J is TRBJ1-4; D is unresolved. V gave up 8 bases and J gave up 7 bases, with 14 bases separating them. The length of the CDR3 is 13 residues. Germline V CDR1 and CDR2: MNHNS, SASEGT. DNA of the CDR3: TGTGCCAGCGCCCCTAGTCGGAGTGAAAAACTGTTTTTT. Translation: CASAPSRSEKLFF.

The gene calls are TRBV4-3 and TRBJ1-2; weak D call: TRBD1 (5 bases). Germline V lookup: CDR1 LGHNA, CDR2 YSLEER. With 4 bases removed from V and 8 bases from J, the gap between germline ends came to 20 bases. The CDR3 has 15 residues. DNA for the CDR3: TGCGCCAGCAGCCCGGTTGGGGGGTCGACAAGCGGCTACACCTTC. It translates to CASSPVGGSTSGYTF.

The J gene is TRBJ2-7, the V gene TRBV11-3; 11 bases align to TRBD2. After removal of 5 bases from V and 3 bases from J, the junction contained 6 bases not matched to a gene. CDR1 is SGHNT, CDR2 YENEEA, per germline. The CDR3 loop spans 15 amino acids. Here the CDR3 DNA reads TGTGCCAGCAGCCTTTCCGGGACTAGCGGCTACGAGCAGTACTTC. It encodes CASSLSGTSGYEQYF.

This clone was detected a few times. V is TRBV30 and J is TRBJ2-7; D gene unclear. CDR1 is GTSNPN, CDR2 SVGIG, per germline (reference sequence). The V gene lost 1 base and the J gene lost 3 bases, with 10 bases spanning the gap. This CDR3 contains 13 residues. The CDR3 sequence is CAWSDGRFYEQYF. CDR3 sequence (DNA): TGTGCCTGGAGTGATGGCAGATTCTACGAGCAGTACTTC.

The chain joins TRBV7-2 to TRBJ2-3, with 7 bases identical to TRBD1. Germline trimming cut 7 bases from V and 2 bases from J; bases unmatched to any gene: 6. Germline values: CDR1 SGHTA, CDR2 FQGNSA. CDR3 length: 14 residues. The CDR3 DNA reads TGTGCCAGCACCAACAGGGGTGACACAGATACGCAGTATTTT. Translation gives CASTNRGDTDTQYF.

This chain connects TRBV13 to TRBJ2-7; 8 positions match TRBD1. V trimming: 5 bases; J trimming: 4 bases; junction bases outside the gene matches: 1. The CDR3 has 12 amino acids. Germline V gene data show CDR1 as PRHDT and CDR2 as FYEKMQ (reference sequence). CDR3 sequence reads: CASSGTGYEQYF. CDR3 coding DNA: TGTGCCAGCAGCGGGACAGGTTACGAGCAGTACTTC.

This chain uses TRBV20-1 with TRBJ1-4; D uncertain. V gave up 0 bases and J gave up 12 bases, with 8 bases separating them. There are 11 residues in the CDR3. In germline, CDR1 is DFQATT, CDR2 SNEGSKA (reference sequence). The DNA for the CDR3 is TGCAGTGCTAGAGATGGTCCGGAACTGTTTTTT. Translated, it gives CSARDGPELFF.

The chain recombines TRBV20-1 with TRBJ1-1; the match to TRBD1 covers 8 bases. CDR3 length equals 11 residues. V shed 1 base, J shed 11 bases, and the junction held 3 bases outside the gene matches. Germline CDR1 reads DFQATT; CDR2 reads SNEGSKA (reference sequence). CDR3 bases: TGCAGTGCTAGAGCGACAGGGGACGCTTTCTTT. This translates into CSARATGDAFF.

The gene calls are TRBV6-5 and TRBJ1-2; unclear D gene. CDR1 MNHEY and CDR2 SVGAGI come from the germline V gene. The CDR3 runs 16 residues. V lost 0 bases and J 3 bases, leaving 14 bases between the germline ends. The CDR3 DNA follows: TGTGCCAGCAGTTACTCGACGGGGTTCCAATACTATGGCTACACCTTC. It codes for CASSYSTGFQYYGYTF.